This entry describes one T cell receptor (beta chain). There are 14 residues in the CDR3. The V gene lost 2 bases and the J gene lost 1 base, with 7 bases spanning the gap. Germline V gives CDR1 LNHDA, CDR2 SQIVND (reference sequence). The data were obtained in a study of technical replicates of blood from a few donors. TCRdb's copy holds only in-frame clones and misses some; the assay was immunoSEQ multiplex PCR. The sample consists of roughly 79,000 clones, 85% to 95% of them appearing once. This chain connects TRBV19 to TRBJ2-3; no reliable D call. Sequences were obtained from T cells isolated from PBMCs. The sequence was obtained from a human donor in good health. CDR3 DNA sequence: TGTGCCAGTAGTATAACCTCGGGCACAGATACGCAGTATTTT. Translating it yields CASSITSGTDTQYF.